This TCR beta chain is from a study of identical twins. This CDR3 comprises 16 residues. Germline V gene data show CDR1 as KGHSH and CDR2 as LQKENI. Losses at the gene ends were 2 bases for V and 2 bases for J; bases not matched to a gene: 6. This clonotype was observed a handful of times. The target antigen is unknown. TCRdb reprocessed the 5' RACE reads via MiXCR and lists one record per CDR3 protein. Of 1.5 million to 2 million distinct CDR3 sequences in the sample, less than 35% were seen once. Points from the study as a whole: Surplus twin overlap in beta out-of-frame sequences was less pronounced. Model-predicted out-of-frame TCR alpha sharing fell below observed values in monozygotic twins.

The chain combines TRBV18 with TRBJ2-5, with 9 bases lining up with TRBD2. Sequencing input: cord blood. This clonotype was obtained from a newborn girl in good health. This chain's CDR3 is CASSPLSSGTQETQYF. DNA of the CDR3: TGTGCCAGCTCACCATTGTCTAGCGGGACGCAAGAGACCCAGTACTTC.